The 5 T cell receptor beta chains below come from one sample, sequenced in a study of shared clonotypes between healthy human individuals. Assay: immunoSEQ multiplex PCR; the TCRdb copy retains only in-frame clones and omits some. This table has hundreds of thousands of clones, roughly 95% appearing once. Positively selected for CCR7, the CD45RO-negative cells used as naive CD8 cells excluded terminally differentiated effector memory CD45RA+ cells. The specimen sequenced was naive CD8+ T cells sorted from blood. The source is a woman in her thirties in good health.

The rearrangement joins TRBV19 to TRBJ2-1, with 9 bases fitting TRBD2. Unmatched junction bases numbered 7, after V lost 8 bases and J lost 2 bases. Germline V gene data show CDR1 as LNHDA and CDR2 as SQIVND (reference sequence). The length of the CDR3 is 15 residues. The chain's CDR3 is CASHSAGGPYNEQFF. Here the CDR3 DNA reads TGTGCCAGTCACTCAGCGGGAGGCCCCTACAATGAGCAGTTCTTC. The variable domain in full, with the rest retrieved from reference TRBV19 and TRBJ2-1, is DGGITQSPKYLFRKEGQNVTLSCEQNLNHDAMYWYRQDPGQGLRLIYYSQIVNDFQKGDIAEGYSVSREKKESFPLTVTSAQKNPTAFYLCASHSAGGPYNEQFFGPGTRLTVL.

The chain has TRBV4-1 and TRBJ2-7; 8 bases agree with TRBD1. The germline CDR1 and CDR2 sequences are MGHRA and YSYEKL. The CDR3 loop spans 15 amino acids. V lost 4 bases to trimming and J lost 2 bases; unmatched junction nucleotides: 7. The CDR3 bases are TGCGCCAGCAGCCCTCGGGGACAGGCCGCCTACGAGCAGTACTTC. Translated: CASSPRGQAAYEQYF.

This chain uses TRBV7-8 with TRBJ1-1; the D is unclear. Trimming stripped 1 base from V and 13 bases from J, with 13 bases between. Germline-derived CDR1 and CDR2 are SGHVS and FQNEAQ. CDR3 length: 12 amino acids. The CDR3 reads CASSLGSGSNFF. The CDR3 bases are TGTGCCAGCAGCTTAGGGAGCGGGTCGAATTTCTTT.

V usage is TRBV27 and J usage is TRBJ2-7; tentatively, D is TRBD2 (6 bases). The V gene's germline CDR1 is MNHEY and CDR2 SMNVEV (reference sequence). V shed 3 bases and J shed 0 bases, with 18 bases lying between them. The CDR3 loop spans 17 amino acids. The CDR3 DNA follows: TGTGCCAGCAGTTTTAGGGGAGGAACCTCCAGCTCCTACGAGCAGTACTTC. This encodes CASSFRGGTSSSYEQYF.

The V call is TRBV6-5, the J call TRBJ1-1; maybe TRBD1 (5 bases). CDR1 and CDR2 (germline): MNHEY, SVGAGI. The CDR3 is made up of 13 amino acids. Trimming cost V 8 bases and J 4 bases, with 14 bases left between them. The CDR3 DNA sequence: TGTGCCAGCGCCTGGACGGGGGGCACTGAAGCTTTCTTT. Its protein product is CASAWTGGTEAFF.